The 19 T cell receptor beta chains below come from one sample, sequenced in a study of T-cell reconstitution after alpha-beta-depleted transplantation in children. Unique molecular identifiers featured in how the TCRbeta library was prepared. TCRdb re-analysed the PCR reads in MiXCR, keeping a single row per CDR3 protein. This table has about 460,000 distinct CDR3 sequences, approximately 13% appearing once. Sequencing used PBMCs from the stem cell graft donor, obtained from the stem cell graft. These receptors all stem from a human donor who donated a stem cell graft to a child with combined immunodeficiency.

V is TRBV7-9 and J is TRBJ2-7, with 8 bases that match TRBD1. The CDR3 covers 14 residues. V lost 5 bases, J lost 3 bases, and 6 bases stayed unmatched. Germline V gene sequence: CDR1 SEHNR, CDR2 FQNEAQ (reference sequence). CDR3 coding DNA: TGTGCCAGCAGCACCTGGACAGGGTACTACGAGCAGTACTTC. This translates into CASSTWTGYYEQYF.

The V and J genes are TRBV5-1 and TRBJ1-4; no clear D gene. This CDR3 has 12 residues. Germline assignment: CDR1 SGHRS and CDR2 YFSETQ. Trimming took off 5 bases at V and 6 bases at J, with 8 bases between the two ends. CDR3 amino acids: CASREGDEKLFF. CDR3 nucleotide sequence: TGCGCCAGCAGGGAGGGTGATGAAAAACTGTTTTTT.

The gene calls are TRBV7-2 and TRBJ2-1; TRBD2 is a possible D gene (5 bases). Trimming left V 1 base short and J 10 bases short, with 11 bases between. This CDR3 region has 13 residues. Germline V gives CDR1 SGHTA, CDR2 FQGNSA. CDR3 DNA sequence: TGTGCCAGCAGCTTAGTCGGCCCGGGGGAGCAGTTCTTC. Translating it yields CASSLVGPGEQFF.

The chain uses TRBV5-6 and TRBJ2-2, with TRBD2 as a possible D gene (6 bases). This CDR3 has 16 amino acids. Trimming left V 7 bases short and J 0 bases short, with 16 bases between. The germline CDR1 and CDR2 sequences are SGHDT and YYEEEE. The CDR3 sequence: CASGPLEGTNTGELFF. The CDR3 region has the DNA TGTGCCAGCGGACCCCTGGAGGGGACGAACACCGGGGAGCTGTTTTTT.

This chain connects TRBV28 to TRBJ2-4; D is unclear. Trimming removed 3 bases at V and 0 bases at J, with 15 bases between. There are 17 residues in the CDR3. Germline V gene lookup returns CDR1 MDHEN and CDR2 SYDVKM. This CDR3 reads CASSLGLERLAKNIQYF. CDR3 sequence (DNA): TGTGCCAGCAGTTTGGGTTTAGAAAGACTAGCCAAAAACATTCAGTACTTC.

The CDR3 bases are TGTGCCAGCAGCTCAGGACCCTGGGACGGCGTCTACGAGCAGTACTTC. Translated: CASSSGPWDGVYEQYF. The chain is built from TRBV7-9 and TRBJ2-7, with D possibly being TRBD1 or TRBD2 (5 bases each). The germline CDR1 and CDR2 sequences are SEHNR and FQNEAQ (reference sequence). V gave up 4 bases and J gave up 3 bases, with 19 bases separating them. This CDR3 is built from 16 residues. Based on the CDR3 plus reference TRBV7-9 and TRBJ2-7, the full variable domain is DTGVSQNPRHKITKRGQNVTFRCDPISEHNRLYWYRQTLGQGPEFLTYFQNEAQLEKSRLLSDRFSAERPKGSFSTLEIQRTEQGDSAMYLCASSSGPWDGVYEQYFGPGTRLTVT.

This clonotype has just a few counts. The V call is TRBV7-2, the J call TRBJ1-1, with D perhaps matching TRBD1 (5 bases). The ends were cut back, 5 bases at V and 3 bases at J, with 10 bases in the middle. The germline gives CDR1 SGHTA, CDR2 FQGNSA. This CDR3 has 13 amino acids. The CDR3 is CASSTQGHTEAFF. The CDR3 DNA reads TGTGCCAGCAGCACCCAGGGACACACTGAAGCTTTCTTT. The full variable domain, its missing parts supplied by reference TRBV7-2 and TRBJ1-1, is GAGVSQSPSNKVTEKGKDVELRCDPISGHTALYWYRQSLGQGLEFLIYFQGNSAPDKSGLPSDRFSAERTGGSVSTLTIQRTQQEDSAVYLCASSTQGHTEAFFGQGTRLTVV.

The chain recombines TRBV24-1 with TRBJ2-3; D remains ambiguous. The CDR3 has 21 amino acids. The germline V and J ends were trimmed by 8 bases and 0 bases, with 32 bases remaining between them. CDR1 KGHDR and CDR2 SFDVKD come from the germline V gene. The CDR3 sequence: CATTSWEERQPQSSSTDTQYF. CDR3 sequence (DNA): TGTGCCACCACGTCCTGGGAAGAAAGACAACCCCAATCCTCTAGCACAGATACGCAGTATTTT.

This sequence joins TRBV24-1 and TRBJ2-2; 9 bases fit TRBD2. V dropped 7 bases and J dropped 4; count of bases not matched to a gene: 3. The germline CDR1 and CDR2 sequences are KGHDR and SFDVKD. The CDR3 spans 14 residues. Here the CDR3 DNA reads TGTGCCACCAGAGAAGCGGGAGGCACCGGGGAGCTGTTTTTT. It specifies CATREAGGTGELFF.

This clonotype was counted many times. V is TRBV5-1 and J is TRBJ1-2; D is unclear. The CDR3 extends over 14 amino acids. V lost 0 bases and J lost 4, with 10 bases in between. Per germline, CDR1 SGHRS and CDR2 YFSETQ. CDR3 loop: CASSLEVYTYGYTF. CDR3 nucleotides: TGCGCCAGCAGCTTGGAGGTCTACACCTATGGCTACACCTTC.

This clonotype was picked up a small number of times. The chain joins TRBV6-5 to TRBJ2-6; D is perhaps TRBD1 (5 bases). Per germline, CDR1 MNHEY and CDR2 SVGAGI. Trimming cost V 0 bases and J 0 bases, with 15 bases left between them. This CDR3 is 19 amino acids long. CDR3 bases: TGTGCCAGCAGTTACTCGACCCAGGGATTTGGCTCTGGGGCCAACGTCCTGACTTTC. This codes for CASSYSTQGFGSGANVLTF.

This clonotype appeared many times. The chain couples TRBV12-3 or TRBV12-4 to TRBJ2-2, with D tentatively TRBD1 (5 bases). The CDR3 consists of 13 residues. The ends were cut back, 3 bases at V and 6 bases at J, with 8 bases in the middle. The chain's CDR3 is CASSFDSSGELFF. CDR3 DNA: TGTGCCAGCAGTTTCGACAGCTCCGGGGAGCTGTTTTTT.

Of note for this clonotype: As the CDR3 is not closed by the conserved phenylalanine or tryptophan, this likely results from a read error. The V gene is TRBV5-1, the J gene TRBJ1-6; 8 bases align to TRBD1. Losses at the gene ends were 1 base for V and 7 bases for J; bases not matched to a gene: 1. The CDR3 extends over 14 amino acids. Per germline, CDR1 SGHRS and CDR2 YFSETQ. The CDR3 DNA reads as TGCGCCAGCAGCTTGACAGGGGGGAATTCACCCCTCCACTCT. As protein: CASSLTGGNSPLHS.

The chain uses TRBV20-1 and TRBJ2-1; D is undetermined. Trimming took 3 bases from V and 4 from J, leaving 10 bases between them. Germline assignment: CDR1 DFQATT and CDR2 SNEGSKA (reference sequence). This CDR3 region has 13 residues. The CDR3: CSASVWPYNEQFF. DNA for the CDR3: TGCAGTGCTAGTGTGTGGCCGTACAATGAGCAGTTCTTC.

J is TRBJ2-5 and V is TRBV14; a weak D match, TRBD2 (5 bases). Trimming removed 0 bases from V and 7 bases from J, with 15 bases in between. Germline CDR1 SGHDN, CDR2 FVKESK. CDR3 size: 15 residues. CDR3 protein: CASSQDRVGVATQYF. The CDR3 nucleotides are TGTGCCAGCAGCCAAGATAGGGTGGGAGTGGCGACCCAGTACTTC. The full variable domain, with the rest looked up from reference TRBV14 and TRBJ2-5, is EAGVTQFPSHSVIEKGQTVTLRCDPISGHDNLYWYRRVMGKEIKFLLHFVKESKQDESGMPNNRFLAERTGGTYSTLKVQPAELEDSGVYFCASSQDRVGVATQYFGPGTRLLVL.

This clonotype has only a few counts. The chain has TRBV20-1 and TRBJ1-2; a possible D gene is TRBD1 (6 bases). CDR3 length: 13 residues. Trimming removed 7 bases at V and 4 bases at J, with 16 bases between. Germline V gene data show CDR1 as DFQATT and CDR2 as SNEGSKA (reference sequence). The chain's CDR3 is CSEGTPISYGYTF. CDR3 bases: TGCAGTGAAGGGACACCCATTAGCTATGGCTACACCTTC.

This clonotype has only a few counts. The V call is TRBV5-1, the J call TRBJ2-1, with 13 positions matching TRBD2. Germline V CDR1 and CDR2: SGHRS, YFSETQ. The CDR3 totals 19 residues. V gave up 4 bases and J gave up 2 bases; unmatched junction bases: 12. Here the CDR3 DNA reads TGCGCCAGCAGCCCCCAAGGACTAGCGGGAGCCATCACCTACAATGAGCAGTTCTTC. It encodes CASSPQGLAGAITYNEQFF.

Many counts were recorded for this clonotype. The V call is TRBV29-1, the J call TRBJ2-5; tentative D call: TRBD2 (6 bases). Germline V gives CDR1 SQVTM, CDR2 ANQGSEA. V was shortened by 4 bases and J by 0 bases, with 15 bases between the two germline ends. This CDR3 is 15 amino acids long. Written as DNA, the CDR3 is TGCAGCGTTGGGCTAGCGACGAGATACCAAGAGACCCAGTACTTC. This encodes CSVGLATRYQETQYF.

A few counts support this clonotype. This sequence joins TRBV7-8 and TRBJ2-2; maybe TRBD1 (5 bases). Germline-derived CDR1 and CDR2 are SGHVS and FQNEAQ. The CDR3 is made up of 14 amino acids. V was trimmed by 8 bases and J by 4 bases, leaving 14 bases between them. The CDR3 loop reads CASHGRAATGELFF. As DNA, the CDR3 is TGTGCCAGCCACGGCAGGGCTGCCACCGGGGAGCTGTTTTTT.